One sample yielded the 13 T cell receptor beta chains listed below, sequenced in a study of T cells in localized non-small cell lung cancer. Sequencing used immunoSEQ multiplex PCR; TCRdb keeps in-frame clones, though not all of them. The table lists fewer than 10,000 clones, roughly 45% of them singletons. The sample was lymph node tissue, taken before any cancer treatment. Receptor source: a woman aged 40 to 75 with stage I lung adenocarcinoma.

The table lists this clone with a few counts. The V call is TRBV1, the J call TRBJ2-7; the table's TRBD2 call for D was not verified on the DNA. TRBV1 is shown as a pseudogene. The CDR3 length is 15 residues. The CDR3 here is CASSQELAETYEQYF. The CDR3 nucleotides are TGCGCCAGCAGCCAAGAGTTAGCGGAGACCTACGAGCAGTACTTC.

This clone was seen a few times. This chain connects TRBV1 to TRBJ2-1; the table names TRBD2, a call not compared with the DNA. TRBV1 has pseudogene status. CDR3 size: 16 residues. CDR3 residues: CASSQETASGVNEQFF. The CDR3 region has the DNA TGCGCCAGCAGCCAAGAAACGGCTAGCGGGGTAAATGAGCAGTTCTTC.

This rearrangement joins TRBV6-8 to TRBJ2-1, with D possibly called TRBD1 or TRBD2 (5 bases each). Per germline, CDR1 MNHGY and CDR2 SAAAGT. The CDR3 has 13 amino acids. With 10 bases removed from V and 7 bases from J, the gap between germline ends came to 17 bases. The CDR3 DNA follows: TGTGCCACCAGGGTAGGACTTCAGAATGAGCAGTTCTTC. It translates to CATRVGLQNEQFF.

The rearrangement uses TRBV10-1 and TRBJ2-7; D perhaps matches TRBD1 (5 bases). Trimming took off 0 bases at V and 6 bases at J, with 9 bases between the two ends. The CDR3 runs 13 residues. CDR1 is WNHNN, CDR2 SYGVQD, per germline (reference sequence). The CDR3 coding sequence is TGCGCCAGCAGTGAGTCTTTAGGGGCCGAGCAGTACTTC. It yields the protein CASSESLGAEQYF.

The chain employs TRBV11-3 and TRBJ2-5; TRBD2 might be the D (5 bases). Trimming removed 2 bases at V and 2 bases at J, with 12 bases between. The CDR3 length is 15 residues. CDR1 and CDR2 from the germline V gene are SGHNT and YENEEA. CDR3 loop: CASSLFSGGQETQYF. The DNA for the CDR3 is TGTGCCAGCAGCTTATTTTCGGGCGGGCAAGAGACCCAGTACTTC.

This clone was seen more than once but under ten times. This chain joins TRBV11-1 and TRBJ1-6, with D tentatively TRBD1 (5 bases). V lost 5 bases and J 8 bases, leaving 16 bases between the germline ends. The CDR3 has 15 amino acids. Germline CDR1 reads SGHAT; CDR2 reads FQDESV (reference sequence). This CDR3 is CASSRDRGNDSPLHF. As DNA, the CDR3 is TGTGCCAGCAGCCGGGACCGGGGGAACGATTCACCCCTCCACTTT. Supplemented by reference TRBV11-1 and TRBJ1-6, the full variable domain reads EAEVAQSPRYKITEKSQAVAFWCDPISGHATLYWYRQILGQGPELLVQFQDESVVDDSQLPKDRFSAERLKGVDSTLKIQPAELGDSAMYLCASSRDRGNDSPLHFGNGTRLTVT.

The rearrangement uses TRBV29-1 and TRBJ1-1; no reliable D call. CDR1 is SQVTM, CDR2 ANQGSEA, per germline. The length of the CDR3 is 13 residues. V gave up 7 bases and J gave up 1 base, with 13 bases separating them. The CDR3 coding sequence is TGCAGCGGCCTATCGGGAGGGAACACTGAAGCTTTCTTT. Amino acids: CSGLSGGNTEAFF. The whole variable domain, remainder taken from reference TRBV29-1 and TRBJ1-1, is SAVISQKPSRDICQRGTSLTIQCQVDSQVTMMFWYRQQPGQSLTLIATANQGSEATYESGFVIDKFPISRPNLTFSTLTVSNMSPEDSSIYLCSGLSGGNTEAFFGQGTRLTVV.

This clone was observed a handful of times. V gene TRBV6-8 combines with J gene TRBJ2-3, with 12 bases identical to TRBD2. The CDR3 has 16 amino acids. The germline gives CDR1 MNHGY, CDR2 SAAAGT. V lost 4 bases, J lost 4 bases, and 6 bases stayed unmatched. The CDR3 DNA reads as TGTGCCAGCAGTTGGAAGACTAGCGGGGGCTCAGATACGCAGTATTTT. As protein: CASSWKTSGGSDTQYF.

This chain links TRBV30 with TRBJ1-1; TRBD1 is a possible D gene (6 bases). Germline V gene data show CDR1 as GTSNPN and CDR2 as SVGIG (reference sequence). CDR3 length equals 14 residues. Trimming removed 1 base at V and 1 base at J, with 10 bases between. This chain's CDR3 is CAWSAGVQNTEAFF. CDR3 DNA sequence: TGTGCCTGGAGTGCAGGGGTACAGAACACTGAAGCTTTCTTT.

This chain connects TRBV9 to TRBJ2-4, with TRBD2 matching 7 bases. There are 14 residues in the CDR3. V was pared by 0 bases and J by 8 bases, with 5 bases of the junction left unmatched. Germline V gene lookup returns CDR1 SGDLS and CDR2 YYNGEE. The CDR3 is CASSVAGSGDIQYF. CDR3 in DNA: TGTGCCAGCAGCGTAGCAGGCAGCGGGGACATTCAGTACTTC.

A few counts support this clone. The CDR3 is CASTPGHMNTEAFF. DNA of the CDR3: TGTGCCAGCACGCCGGGACACATGAACACTGAAGCTTTCTTT. This chain links TRBV16 with TRBJ1-1; D is possibly TRBD1 (6 bases). Germline CDR1 KGHSY, CDR2 FQNENV. CDR3 length: 14 residues. The V end was cut by 7 bases, the J end by 0 bases, with 12 bases between.

The gene calls are TRBV6-8 and TRBJ2-1, with D maybe TRBD2 (5 bases). Trimming took 0 bases from V and 4 from J, leaving 7 bases between them. The CDR3 is 14 amino acids. Germline lookup yields CDR1 MNHGY and CDR2 SAAAGT. CDR3 DNA: TGTGCCAGCAGTTACTCGTCGGGGTACAATGAGCAGTTCTTC. Its protein product is CASSYSSGYNEQFF.

Only a few counts were recorded for this clone. The V and J genes are TRBV6-8 and TRBJ2-7, with a possible D match to TRBD1 (5 bases). CDR3 length: 14 amino acids. CDR1 and CDR2 (germline): MNHGY, SAAAGT. V lost 2 bases to trimming and J lost 7 bases, with 15 bases between them. CDR3: CASSYVRGSREQYF. The DNA of the CDR3 is TGTGCCAGCAGTTACGTAAGGGGCAGTCGGGAGCAGTACTTC.